These 32 T cell receptor beta chains were all obtained from the same sample, sequenced in a study of blood T cell repertoires in COVID-19 (dated by TCRdb to between 2020 and 2021). Receptor libraries were prepared by the immunoSEQ multiplex PCR assay. TCRdb carries this immuneACCESS record with in-frame sequences only. Its versions omit some clonotypes, under half of them owing to an unresolved V gene in the studies checked, with the rest unexplained. This sample is represented by 150,000 to 250,000 clones; approximately 83% of them were singletons. The ten largest make up approximately 7.9% of the sample. Sequenced sample: PBMCs or T cells enriched from blood (not recorded which). These receptors originate from a middle-aged man who had recovered from COVID-19.

This sequence joins TRBV19 and TRBJ2-7; 7 positions match TRBD1. V was clipped by 4 bases and J by 6 bases; unmatched bases: 9. Germline CDR1 reads LNHDA; CDR2 reads SQIVND (reference sequence). CDR3 length: 14 residues. The CDR3 protein is CASSNRDRVGEQYF. In DNA form, the CDR3 reads TGTGCCAGTAGTAATCGAGACAGGGTCGGCGAGCAGTACTTC.

The CDR3: CASSYLSQAHYEQYF. Here the CDR3 DNA reads TGTGCCAGCAGTTACCTCTCCCAGGCTCACTACGAGCAGTACTTC. The chain joins TRBV6-6 to TRBJ2-7; D is undetermined. This CDR3 comprises 15 residues. V lost 2 bases to trimming and J lost 3 bases, with 14 bases between them. Germline V lookup: CDR1 MNHNY, CDR2 SVGAGI (reference sequence).

J is TRBJ2-7 and V is TRBV24-1; a possible D gene is TRBD1 (6 bases). CDR3 length: 16 residues. With 1 base removed from V and 0 bases from J, the gap between germline ends came to 12 bases. Germline CDR1 and CDR2: KGHDR and SFDVKD. Written as DNA, the CDR3 is TGTGCCACCAGTGATTTTGGGGGCCCAAGCTCCTACGAGCAGTACTTC. Translating gives CATSDFGGPSSYEQYF.

V gene TRBV11-2 combines with J gene TRBJ1-2; TRBD1 aligns across 8 bases. Germline CDR1 is SGHAT and CDR2 is FQNNGV. Germline trimming cut 5 bases from V and 4 bases from J; bases unmatched to any gene: 3. CDR3 length: 13 amino acids. CDR3 residues: CASSTTGVYGYTF. The CDR3 nucleotides are TGTGCCAGCAGCACGACAGGGGTCTATGGCTACACCTTC.

V and J are TRBV15 and TRBJ2-3, with 10 nucleotides matching TRBD2. The CDR3 is made up of 16 amino acids. Germline CDR1 is LNHNV and CDR2 is YYDKDF (reference sequence). J was trimmed by 0 bases and V by 5 bases; bases with no gene match: 5. This chain's CDR3 is CATSLERGGSTDTQYF. As DNA, the CDR3 is TGTGCCACCAGCCTCGAGCGGGGGGGCAGCACAGATACGCAGTATTTT.

The chain uses TRBV2 and TRBJ1-2; unclear D gene. The CDR3 has 12 residues. Trimming pared 4 bases from V and 2 bases from J, leaving 5 bases between. Germline V gene lookup returns CDR1 SNHLY and CDR2 FYNNEI. CDR3 DNA sequence: TGTGCCAGCAGTGCCTCGAACTATGGCTACACCTTC. Amino acid sequence: CASSASNYGYTF.

V gene TRBV25-1 combines with J gene TRBJ2-7; D possibly corresponds to TRBD2 (6 bases). Trimming pared 1 base from V and 5 bases from J, leaving 12 bases between. The CDR3 is 14 residues long. Germline V gene data show CDR1 as MGHDK and CDR2 as SYGVNS. DNA for the CDR3: TGTGCCAGCAGTGAATCCGCGGGGTACGACGAGCAGTACTTC. The encoded protein is CASSESAGYDEQYF.

The V and J genes are TRBV11-3 and TRBJ1-5; TRBD1 matches at 7 bases. This CDR3 has 14 amino acids. J was trimmed by 4 bases and V by 8 bases; bases with no gene match: 8. Germline V gene sequence: CDR1 SGHNT, CDR2 YENEEA. DNA of the CDR3: TGTGCCAGCTTATTACGGGACAGAAATCAGCCCCAGCATTTT. This sequence encodes CASLLRDRNQPQHF.

This sequence joins TRBV2 and TRBJ1-6, with 9 bases lining up with TRBD1. Germline V gene data show CDR1 as SNHLY and CDR2 as FYNNEI. The V segment lost 5 bases and the J segment 0 bases; nucleotides outside the gene matches: 5. This CDR3 contains 17 residues. The CDR3 nucleotides read TGTGCCAGCAGTCGCCGACAGGGGGACTCCTATAATTCACCCCTCCACTTT. Its translation is CASSRRQGDSYNSPLHF.

The rearrangement links TRBV4-1 to TRBJ1-5; 9 nucleotides line up with TRBD1. J lost 3 bases, V lost 6 bases, and 3 bases had no gene match. CDR1 is MGHRA and CDR2 is YSYEKL in the germline V gene. The CDR3 is 14 amino acids. The CDR3 region is CASRRQGVNQPQHF. Written as DNA, the CDR3 is TGCGCCAGCAGGCGACAGGGGGTCAATCAGCCCCAGCATTTT.

This chain joins TRBV20-1 and TRBJ2-1; 8 bases agree with TRBD2. Germline V gives CDR1 DFQATT, CDR2 SNEGSKA (reference sequence). The CDR3 consists of 15 residues. The ends lost 3 bases at V and 6 bases at J; junction bases unmatched: 10. CDR3 amino acids: CSASEGGGRGNEQFF. As DNA, the CDR3 is TGCAGTGCTAGTGAGGGCGGGGGGCGAGGCAATGAGCAGTTCTTC.

This chain links TRBV7-9 with TRBJ1-2; D unclear. Germline CDR1 SEHNR, CDR2 FQNEAQ (reference sequence). The CDR3 has 12 residues. Trimming took 5 bases from V and 8 from J, leaving 12 bases between them. CDR3 nucleotide sequence: TGTGCCAGCAGCCCACGGCTAGGCGGCTACACCTTC. Protein: CASSPRLGGYTF.

The chain joins TRBV27 to TRBJ1-2, with D tentatively TRBD1 (6 bases). V was cut by 6 bases and J by 8 bases, with 22 bases left in between. The V gene's germline CDR1 is MNHEY and CDR2 SMNVEV (reference sequence). The CDR3 extends over 15 amino acids. The CDR3 nucleotides are TGTGCCAGCAGCCGGACCGGGACATGGTCATTGGGCTACACCTTC. This codes for CASSRTGTWSLGYTF.

The chain combines TRBV10-3 with TRBJ2-6, with unresolved D. CDR1 and CDR2 from the germline V gene are ENHRY and SYGVKD. The V and J ends lost 5 bases and 1 base respectively, with 12 bases between them. This CDR3 comprises 16 residues. The CDR3 region is CAISPSSTSGANVLTF. The CDR3 bases are TGTGCCATCAGTCCTTCGAGTACGTCTGGGGCCAACGTCCTGACTTTC.

This clone appeared a few times. The chain uses TRBV7-9 and TRBJ1-1; 7 bases match TRBD1. CDR3 length: 14 residues. Looked up from germline, CDR1 is SEHNR and CDR2 is FQNEAQ (reference sequence). The J segment lost 0 bases and the V segment lost 5 bases, leaving 3 bases of the junction unmatched. The CDR3: CASSMTGLNTEAFF. In DNA form, the CDR3 reads TGTGCCAGCAGCATGACAGGGCTGAACACTGAAGCTTTCTTT. Full variable domain (rest looked up from reference TRBV7-9 and TRBJ1-1): DTGVSQNPRHKITKRGQNVTFRCDPISEHNRLYWYRQTLGQGPEFLTYFQNEAQLEKSRLLSDRFSAERPKGSFSTLEIQRTEQGDSAMYLCASSMTGLNTEAFFGQGTRLTVV.

V gene TRBV5-6 combines with J gene TRBJ1-6; tentative D call: TRBD1 (5 bases). Germline CDR1 and CDR2: SGHDT and YYEEEE. This CDR3 region has 15 residues. The V end lost 2 bases, the J end lost 8 bases, and 14 bases lay between the germline ends. The DNA of the CDR3 is TGTGCCAGCAGCTTATTCAGGGCACCGGATTCACCCCTCCACTTT. Its protein is CASSLFRAPDSPLHF.

The genes are TRBV4-1 and TRBJ1-4, with D maybe TRBD1 (5 bases). Germline-derived CDR1 and CDR2 are MGHRA and YSYEKL. Between the trimmed V and J ends, which lost 2 bases and 3 bases, there was a span of 13 bases. CDR3 size: 16 residues. The CDR3 here is CASSQTSGSANEKLFF. The CDR3 nucleotides read TGCGCCAGCAGCCAAACTTCAGGGTCAGCTAATGAAAAACTGTTTTTT.

The chain links TRBV18 to TRBJ1-1; D is unclear. Germline V gene lookup returns CDR1 KGHSH and CDR2 LQKENI. V was pared by 6 bases and J by 0 bases, with 17 bases between. The CDR3 loop spans 16 amino acids. CDR3 in amino acids: CASSVQRLGMNTEAFF. CDR3 DNA sequence: TGTGCCAGCTCCGTACAACGTTTGGGCATGAACACTGAAGCTTTCTTT.

A single count supports this clone. The gene calls are TRBV10-3 and TRBJ1-2; 7 bases are a match to TRBD1. Unmatched junction bases numbered 8, after V lost 7 bases and J lost 3 bases. The germline CDR1 and CDR2 sequences are ENHRY and SYGVKD. This CDR3 has 14 amino acids. CDR3 protein: CAIKDGGTDYGYTF. The CDR3 nucleotides are TGTGCCATCAAGGATGGGGGGACAGACTATGGCTACACCTTC.

This chain links TRBV10-3 with TRBJ1-2; D is undetermined. Trimming removed 2 bases from V and 3 bases from J, with 13 bases in between. The CDR3 runs to 15 residues. In germline, CDR1 is ENHRY, CDR2 SYGVKD. The CDR3 sequence: CAISETSHRYYGYTF. CDR3 sequence (DNA): TGTGCCATCAGTGAGACCAGCCACAGATACTATGGCTACACCTTC.

V is TRBV10-2 and J is TRBJ1-6; 11 bases align to TRBD1. J gave up 7 bases and V 2 bases, and 4 bases lay outside the gene matches. Germline V gives CDR1 WSHSY, CDR2 SAAADI. The CDR3 runs to 16 residues. The CDR3 nucleotides read TGCGCCAGCAGTGAGGTGGGGACAGGGGGAAATTCACCCCTCCACTTT. Translated: CASSEVGTGGNSPLHF.

The V and J genes are TRBV7-9 and TRBJ1-1; tentatively, D is TRBD1 (5 bases). Germline V gene sequence: CDR1 SEHNR, CDR2 FQNEAQ (reference sequence). The CDR3 is 15 amino acids. The V gene lost 0 bases and the J gene lost 0 bases, with 8 bases spanning the gap. CDR3 loop: CASSLAQGMNTEAFF. Written as DNA, the CDR3 is TGTGCCAGCAGCTTAGCGCAGGGCATGAACACTGAAGCTTTCTTT.

The chain combines TRBV7-2 with TRBJ1-1; D is unclear. Trimming pared 1 base from V and 9 bases from J, leaving 12 bases between. The length of the CDR3 is 13 residues. Germline values: CDR1 SGHTA, CDR2 FQGNSA. As DNA, the CDR3 is TGTGCCAGCAGCTTAGGCGAAATAGCACAAGCTTTCTTT. Amino acid sequence: CASSLGEIAQAFF. Drawing the rest from reference TRBV7-2 and TRBJ1-1, the complete variable domain is GAGVSQSPSNKVTEKGKDVELRCDPISGHTALYWYRQSLGQGLEFLIYFQGNSAPDKSGLPSDRFSAERTGGSVSTLTIQRTQQEDSAVYLCASSLGEIAQAFFGQGTRLTVV.

The genes are TRBV2 and TRBJ2-1; TRBD2 matches at 8 bases. Germline CDR1 SNHLY, CDR2 FYNNEI. V gave up 4 bases and J gave up 4 bases; unmatched junction bases: 3. The CDR3 spans 14 residues. In DNA, the CDR3 is TGTGCCAGCAGTGTAGCGGGGACTTACAATGAGCAGTTCTTC. Protein product: CASSVAGTYNEQFF.

The gene calls are TRBV7-2 and TRBJ1-1; D remains unclear. The CDR3 runs to 14 residues. The germline CDR1 and CDR2 sequences are SGHTA and FQGNSA. V was shortened by 6 bases and J by 1 base, with 12 bases between the two germline ends. The CDR3 nucleotides read TGTGCCAGCAGTAGGGAGTGGCGGAACACTGAAGCTTTCTTT. The encoded protein is CASSREWRNTEAFF.

The chain couples TRBV7-9 to TRBJ2-3; no firm D call. CDR3 size: 15 residues. Per the germline V gene, CDR1 is SEHNR and CDR2 is FQNEAQ (reference sequence). V lost 1 base to trimming and J lost 0 bases, with 8 bases between them. CDR3 in DNA: TGTGCCAGCAGCTTAGTAGGCGGCAGCACAGATACGCAGTATTTT. This translates into CASSLVGGSTDTQYF.

The rearrangement joins TRBV5-8 to TRBJ1-5, with TRBD1 matching over 7 bases. CDR3 size: 16 residues. Germline V gene data show CDR1 as SGHTS and CDR2 as YDEGEE. V gave up 1 base and J gave up 4 bases; unmatched junction bases: 8. CDR3 amino acids: CASSLSGSGGNQPQHF. The CDR3 DNA reads as TGTGCCAGCAGCTTGAGTGGGTCAGGGGGTAATCAGCCCCAGCATTTT.

This rearrangement joins TRBV19 to TRBJ1-5; 10 nucleotides match TRBD1. V shed 6 bases and J 2 bases; nucleotides not matched to a gene: 10. The germline gives CDR1 LNHDA, CDR2 SQIVND (reference sequence). CDR3 size: 17 residues. The CDR3 loop is CASSQPRTGGGNQPQHF. As DNA, the CDR3 is TGTGCCAGTAGCCAACCACGGACAGGGGGTGGCAATCAGCCCCAGCATTTT. Based on the CDR3 plus reference TRBV19 and TRBJ1-5, the full variable domain is DGGITQSPKYLFRKEGQNVTLSCEQNLNHDAMYWYRQDPGQGLRLIYYSQIVNDFQKGDIAEGYSVSREKKESFPLTVTSAQKNPTAFYLCASSQPRTGGGNQPQHFGDGTRLSIL.

A few counts support this clone. The chain carries TRBV15 and TRBJ1-1; 9 bases are a match to TRBD1. With 6 bases clipped from V and 7 bases from J, the junction kept 6 bases outside the gene matches. CDR1 and CDR2 (germline): LNHNV, YYDKDF (reference sequence). The CDR3 consists of 13 residues. Here the CDR3 DNA reads TGTGCCACCAGAAAACAGGGGGCGAATGAAGCTTTCTTT. Its translation is CATRKQGANEAFF.

This chain connects TRBV3-1 (or the pseudogene TRBV3-2) to TRBJ2-7; 7 bases fit TRBD2. Looked up from germline, CDR1 is LGHDT and CDR2 is YNNKEL (reference sequence). The V and J ends lost 1 base and 6 bases, in that order; junction bases with no gene match: 6. This CDR3 has 14 amino acids. CDR3 sequence (DNA): TGTGCCAGCAGCCAAGGCCGCGGGGGTCTCGAGCAGTACTTC. Translating gives CASSQGRGGLEQYF.

This clone has just one count. The chain carries TRBV27 and TRBJ1-4; 8 nucleotides align to TRBD1. This CDR3 comprises 14 residues. From germline, CDR1 is MNHEY and CDR2 SMNVEV (reference sequence). Trimming took 2 bases from V and 8 from J; bases not matched to a gene: 4. CDR3 coding DNA: TGTGCCAGCAGTTTAGCAGGGGGCGGGGAAAAACTGTTTTTT. Amino acids: CASSLAGGGEKLFF.

The chain links TRBV5-1 to TRBJ1-5; possible D gene TRBD1, 5 bases. This CDR3 spans 15 amino acids. V was trimmed by 0 bases and J by 0 bases, leaving 7 bases between them. Germline V CDR1 and CDR2: SGHRS, YFSETQ. The CDR3 DNA is TGCGCCAGCAGCTTGGTAGGGGATAGCAATCAGCCCCAGCATTTT. Protein product: CASSLVGDSNQPQHF.